This T cell receptor beta chain was captured in a study of blood T cell repertoires in COVID-19. Study-wide background: COVID-19 samples from acute and convalescent phases originated in the United States, Italy and Spain.

As handled by the study authors: Reference gene primer amplification gave estimated nucleated cell counts. Using immunoSEQ multiplex PCR, the repertoire was profiled, and TCRdb retains in-frame clones only, with some absent. From that table come the V and J calls and clone size; the DNA was used to work out D and trimming. Of 150,000 or so clones listed, roughly 87% are singletons. This CDR3 has 15 residues. The germline V and J ends were trimmed by 5 bases and 6 bases, with 17 bases remaining between them. Germline V gives CDR1 LNHNV, CDR2 YYDKDF (reference sequence). The chain employs TRBV15 and TRBJ1-5; a possible D gene is TRBD1 (5 bases). Sequenced input: PBMCs or T cells enriched from blood (not recorded which). This TCR came from a woman between 45 and 65 years old who had recovered from COVID-19. The CDR3 DNA follows: TGTGCCACCAGCCTTGTACAGGAGCGTAGTCAGCCCCAGCATTTT. Amino acid sequence: CATSLVQERSQPQHF.